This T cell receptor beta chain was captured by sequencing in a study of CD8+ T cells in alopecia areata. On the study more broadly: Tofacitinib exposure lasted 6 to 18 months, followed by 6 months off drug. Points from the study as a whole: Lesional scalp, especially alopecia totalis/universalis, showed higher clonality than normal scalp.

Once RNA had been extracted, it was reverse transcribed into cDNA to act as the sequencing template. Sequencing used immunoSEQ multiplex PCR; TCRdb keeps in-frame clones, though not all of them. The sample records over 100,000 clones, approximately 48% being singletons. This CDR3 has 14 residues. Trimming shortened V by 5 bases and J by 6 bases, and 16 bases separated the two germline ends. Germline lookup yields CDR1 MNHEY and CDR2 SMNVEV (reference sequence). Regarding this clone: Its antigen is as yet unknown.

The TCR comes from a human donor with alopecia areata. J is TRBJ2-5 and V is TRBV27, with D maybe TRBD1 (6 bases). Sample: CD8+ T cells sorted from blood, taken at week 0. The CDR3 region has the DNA TGTGCCAGCAGTCCCTCCCCCGGGACAAAGACCCAGTACTTC. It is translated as CASSPSPGTKTQYF.